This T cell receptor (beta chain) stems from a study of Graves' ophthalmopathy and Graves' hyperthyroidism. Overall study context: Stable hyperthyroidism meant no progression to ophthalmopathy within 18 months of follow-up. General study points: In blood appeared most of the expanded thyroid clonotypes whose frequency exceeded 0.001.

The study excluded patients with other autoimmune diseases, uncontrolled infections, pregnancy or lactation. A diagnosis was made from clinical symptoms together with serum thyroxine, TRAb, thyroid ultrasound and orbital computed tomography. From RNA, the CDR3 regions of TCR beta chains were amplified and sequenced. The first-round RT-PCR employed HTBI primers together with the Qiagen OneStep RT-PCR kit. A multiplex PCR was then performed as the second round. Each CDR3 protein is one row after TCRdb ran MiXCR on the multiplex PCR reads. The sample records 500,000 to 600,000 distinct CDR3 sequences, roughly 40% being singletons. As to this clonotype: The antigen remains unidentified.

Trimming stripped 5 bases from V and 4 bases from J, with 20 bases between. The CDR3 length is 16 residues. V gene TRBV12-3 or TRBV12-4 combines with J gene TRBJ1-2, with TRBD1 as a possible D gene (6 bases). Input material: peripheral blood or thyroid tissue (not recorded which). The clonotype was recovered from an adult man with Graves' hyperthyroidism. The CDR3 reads CASSTSLVGAAYGYTF. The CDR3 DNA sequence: TGTGCCAGCAGTACCTCGCTGGTGGGGGCGGCCTATGGCTACACCTTC.